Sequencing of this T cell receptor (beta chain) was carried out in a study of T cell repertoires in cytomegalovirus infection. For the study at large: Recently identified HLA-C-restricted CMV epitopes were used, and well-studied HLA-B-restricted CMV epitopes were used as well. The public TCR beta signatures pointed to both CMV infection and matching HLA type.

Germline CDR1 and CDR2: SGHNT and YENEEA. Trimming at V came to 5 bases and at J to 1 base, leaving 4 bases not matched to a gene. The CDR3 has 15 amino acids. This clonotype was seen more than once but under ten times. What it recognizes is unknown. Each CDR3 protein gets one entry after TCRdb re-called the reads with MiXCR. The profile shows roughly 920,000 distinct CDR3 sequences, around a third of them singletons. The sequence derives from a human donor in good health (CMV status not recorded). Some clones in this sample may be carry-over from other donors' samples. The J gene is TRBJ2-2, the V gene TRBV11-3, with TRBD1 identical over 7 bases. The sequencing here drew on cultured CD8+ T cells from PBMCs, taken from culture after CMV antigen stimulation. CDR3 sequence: CASSLTGVNTGELFF. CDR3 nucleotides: TGTGCCAGCAGCCTCACAGGGGTGAACACCGGGGAGCTGTTTTTT. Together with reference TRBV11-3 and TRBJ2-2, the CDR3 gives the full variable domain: EAGVVQSPRYKIIEKKQPVAFWCNPISGHNTLYWYLQNLGQGPELLIRYENEEAVDDSQLPKDRFSAERLKGVDSTLKIQPAELGDSAVYLCASSLTGVNTGELFFGEGSRLTVL.